The sequence of this TCR beta chain was determined in a study of T cell responses to AZD1222 COVID-19 vaccine. Overall study results and limits: Clonal diversity may have been underestimated, and the donors were mostly white British, with more females than males. Dominant CD4 TCR responses targeted spike regions 160-218 and 743-854. Variant regions that are unmutated are reportedly the target of nearly half of spike-specific TCRs. Only 6 or 7 people who got AZD1222 tested seropositive at baseline.

Using immunoSEQ multiplex PCR, the repertoire was profiled, and TCRdb retains in-frame clones only, with some absent. Among under 70,000 clones listed, nearly 80% were seen once. A remark on this clone: As yet, its antigen is unknown.

The CDR3 length is 15 residues. Germline V lookup: CDR1 LNHDA, CDR2 SQIVND (reference sequence). V lost 4 bases, J lost 5 bases, and 7 bases stayed unmatched. The sequence was collected from an adult who received the AZD1222 COVID-19 vaccine. The chain has TRBV19 and TRBJ1-1; TRBD1 matches 10 bases. The material sequenced was peripheral blood, taken 28 days after the second AZD1222 dose. CDR3 sequence: CASSNPTGGLTEAFF. DNA of the CDR3: TGTGCCAGTAGTAACCCGACAGGGGGCTTAACTGAAGCTTTCTTT.